These 13 T cell receptor beta chains share one sample of origin, sequenced in a study of blood T cells in healthy people across ages. The use of a sample-barcoded 5' primer and a J-beta primer mix characterized a second PCR of 7 to 11 cycles. MiXCR, applied by TCRdb to the 5' RACE reads, yields one record per CDR3 protein. This table has around 700,000 distinct CDR3 sequences, around 25% appearing once. The sample was also reused in another study, on T cells of mothers and their children.

What was sequenced was blood. These receptors came from a boy younger than 18 in good health.

This clonotype was picked up a small number of times. V gene TRBV20-1 combines with J gene TRBJ2-7; a weak D match, TRBD1 (5 bases). Germline V gene sequence: CDR1 DFQATT, CDR2 SNEGSKA (reference sequence). Trimming removed 3 bases at V and 7 bases at J, with 19 bases between. This CDR3 has 14 amino acids. The CDR3 protein is CSARTDRYYVEQYF. CDR3 nucleotides: TGCAGTGCTAGGACTGACAGATACTACGTAGAGCAGTACTTC.

The J gene is TRBJ2-7, the V gene TRBV9, with D possibly being TRBD1 or TRBD2 (5 bases each). The CDR3 length is 17 residues. The V gene lost 0 bases and the J gene lost 4 bases, with 20 bases spanning the gap. Germline assignment: CDR1 SGDLS and CDR2 YYNGEE. CDR3 DNA sequence: TGTGCCAGCAGCGTAGAAGCGGCCACCCCGGACACGTACGAGCAGTACTTC. Protein: CASSVEAATPDTYEQYF.

CDR3 amino acids: CASSLSMNFRGTAYEQYF. CDR3 nucleotide sequence: TGTGCCAGCAGTTTATCAATGAATTTCCGGGGCACCGCATACGAGCAGTACTTC. The chain joins TRBV27 to TRBJ2-7, with D possibly called TRBD1 or TRBD2 (5 bases each). V lost 0 bases and J lost 4, with 22 bases in between. Per germline, CDR1 MNHEY and CDR2 SMNVEV (reference sequence). This CDR3 has 18 residues.

The chain links TRBV29-1 to TRBJ2-1; no reliable D call. The CDR3 is 13 amino acids. CDR1 SQVTM and CDR2 ANQGSEA come from the germline V gene. V was clipped by 1 base and J by 4 bases, with 8 bases between them. The CDR3 reads CSVEGSGYNEQFF. The CDR3 DNA reads as TGCAGCGTTGAAGGGAGTGGTTACAATGAGCAGTTCTTC.

The sample holds a few counts of this clonotype. V is TRBV6-1 and J is TRBJ2-3; possible D gene TRBD2, 5 bases. The CDR3 has 13 residues. Trimming pared 4 bases from V and 4 bases from J, leaving 9 bases between. Germline-derived CDR1 and CDR2 are MNHNS and SASEGT. CDR3 nucleotides: TGTGCCAGCAGTGTTCGGGATCCAGATACGCAGTATTTT. As protein: CASSVRDPDTQYF.

The chain carries TRBV10-3 and TRBJ1-5; D call uncertain. This CDR3 has 13 amino acids. V was shortened by 8 bases and J by 0 bases, with 8 bases between the two germline ends. In germline, CDR1 is ENHRY, CDR2 SYGVKD. The CDR3 region is CAIAEYSNQPQHF. CDR3 in DNA: TGTGCCATCGCAGAATATAGCAATCAGCCCCAGCATTTT.

The chain joins TRBV15 to TRBJ1-6; D is possibly TRBD1 (5 bases). Germline V gene sequence: CDR1 LNHNV, CDR2 YYDKDF (reference sequence). Trimming shortened V by 7 bases and J by 1 base, and 8 bases separated the two germline ends. The CDR3 contains 14 residues. CDR3 in DNA: TGTGCCACCAAAGGGGCGTCCTATAATTCACCCCTCCACTTT. Protein sequence: CATKGASYNSPLHF.

The chain joins TRBV29-1 to TRBJ1-2; unclear D gene. This CDR3 is 9 amino acids long. The V and J ends lost 7 bases and 14 bases respectively, with 14 bases between them. CDR1 is SQVTM and CDR2 is ANQGSEA in the germline V gene. The CDR3 region is CSGAGITTF. The CDR3 DNA reads as TGCAGCGGTGCCGGGATTACAACCTTC.

This clonotype has just a few counts. The chain joins TRBV2 to TRBJ1-5, with TRBD1 matching 8 bases. The CDR3 sequence is 14 residues long. V lost 6 bases, J lost 4 bases, and 5 bases stayed unmatched. Per the germline V gene, CDR1 is SNHLY and CDR2 is FYNNEI. In DNA, the CDR3 is TGTGCCAGCAGGGTCGACAGGGGTAATCAGCCCCAGCATTTT. This codes for CASRVDRGNQPQHF. Combining the CDR3 with reference TRBV2 and TRBJ1-5 gives the whole variable domain EPEVTQTPSHQVTQMGQEVILRCVPISNHLYFYWYRQILGQKVEFLVSFYNNEISEKSEIFDDQFSVERPDGSNFTLKIRSTKLEDSAMYFCASRVDRGNQPQHFGDGTRLSIL.

This clonotype was observed a handful of times. The V and J genes are TRBV28 and TRBJ2-1; perhaps TRBD2 as D (6 bases). The J call is uncertain, as TRBJ2-5 better fits the DNA end. The CDR3 sequence is 17 residues long. CDR1 and CDR2 (germline): MDHEN, SYDVKM. The CDR3 nucleotides are TGTGCCAGCAGTCCTACCGGCGGAGGAGCCGGGGGAGAGACCCAGTACTTC. Translation: CASSPTGGGAGGETQYF.

CDR3 in DNA: TGCGCCAGCAGCCAAGATCCCGGATCAGGCGAGCAGTACTTC. Amino acids: CASSQDPGSGEQYF. The chain employs TRBV4-1 and TRBJ2-7; D is undetermined. The V end was cut by 0 bases, the J end by 6 bases, with 12 bases between. Germline V gives CDR1 MGHRA, CDR2 YSYEKL. The CDR3 runs to 14 residues.

This clonotype was seen a few times. The V gene is TRBV6-6, the J gene TRBJ2-5; 9 positions match TRBD2. From germline, CDR1 is MNHNY and CDR2 SVGAGI (reference sequence). This CDR3 is built from 15 residues. V shed 4 bases, J shed 1 base, and the junction held 4 bases outside the gene matches. The CDR3 nucleotides are TGTGCCAGCAGTTGGACTAGCGAGGCCCAAGAGACCCAGTACTTC. Translation: CASSWTSEAQETQYF.

This clonotype has more than one count but fewer than ten. This chain connects TRBV7-9 to TRBJ2-2; D is possibly TRBD2 (6 bases). CDR3 size: 14 residues. Trimming removed 5 bases from V and 5 bases from J, with 12 bases in between. Looked up from germline, CDR1 is SEHNR and CDR2 is FQNEAQ (reference sequence). The CDR3 DNA is TGTGCCAGCAGCCCTCCTAGCGCAACCGGGGAGCTGTTTTTT. It specifies CASSPPSATGELFF.